The present T cell receptor (beta chain) was sequenced within a study of blood T cell repertoires in COVID-19 (dated by TCRdb to 2020 to 2022). Some background on the complete study: The collaborator samples originated in the United States, Italy and Spain and spanned the acute and convalescent phases of COVID-19. The prospective study material was composed of cDNA or gDNA derived from T cells, B-cell-depleted T cells, or PBMCs. The dataset comprised deeply sampled blood TCRbeta repertoires from subjects exposed to, actively infected with, or recovered from COVID-19. A freely available public database, intended as a resource for researchers studying the immune response to SARS-CoV-2, is where the repertoires were released. The samples were drawn from two sources: the first 160 participants of the ongoing ImmuneRACE study, and approximately 1,300 subjects contributed by 6 global collaborators. A de-identified subject ID, COVID-19 status, age in years and sex were almost always included in the sample metadata. Where available, HLA class I and class II types were taken from metadata supplied by the sample provider and were not determined by assay-based typing.

Note on this clone: Its recognized antigen is unknown. Within one base of it there is no much larger clone, and no base qualities were kept.

The CDR3 starts with the cysteine, ends with the phenylalanine, and has 11 residues. Of the read, only the CDR3 DNA is kept; its 33 bases are in frame from base 1. V is clipped by 3 bases and J by 10 bases, and the sequence between their germline boundaries is 8 bases long. TCRbeta CDR3 regions were amplified from genomic DNA by means of the immunoSEQ Assay, a bias-controlled multiplex PCR. The original pipeline was this. The number of nucleated cells in each sample was estimated by amplification of reference gene primers within the assay. To quantify the absolute abundance of each unique TCRbeta CDR3 rearrangement, sequence reads were collapsed and filtered. Productive Simpson clonality was computed per sample as the square root of Simpson's diversity index over productive rearrangements. Entries here come from immuneACCESS through TCRdb and include only in-frame sequences with V and J called. Some clones fail to appear in such tables; in the studies checked, an unresolved V gene covers under half of the shortfall, and the cause of the remainder is unknown. That table furnishes V, J and clone size, whereas the DNA furnished D and trimming. Counted in this sample were 130,000 to 150,000 clones; more than 75% of them appeared once. The ten largest clones represent roughly 4.8% of the sample.

Collaborating institutions collected whole blood in K2EDTA tubes following their own protocols. For TCRbeta analysis, collaborator samples were shipped as frozen whole blood, as isolated PBMCs, or as DNA extracted from either sample type. Study-level results and caveats: The quantity of clinical and demographic metadata differed by source and by participant and was supplied without curation.

The TCR sequence derives from a human donor in a cohort sampled during active COVID-19. The sample was peripheral blood. This chain joins TRBV5-7 to TRBJ2-1; a tentative D call is TRBD1 (6 bases match). TRBV5-7 counts as an open reading frame of uncertain function. The sequenced DNA is TGTGCCAGCAGCTCCGGGACAGAGCAGTTCTTC. Translated, this is CASSSGTEQFF.